This T cell receptor (beta chain) was sequenced for a study of siplizumab effects on memory and regulatory T cells (dated 2019 in TCRdb). Turning to the overall study: The study looked at the effect of siplizumab, an anti-CD2 antibody, on alloreactive T-cell subsets in allogeneic mixed lymphocyte reactions made from human PBMCs.

Library method: the immunoSEQ multiplex PCR assay. About 10^5 TCR templates per sample were assayed by the deep sequencing platform. Genomic DNA extracted from sorted T cells was the material used for TCRbeta CDR3 sequencing. The authors' analysis ran thus. The R programming language was used for the clonal analysis of the TCRbeta CDR3 data. Alloreactive CD4+ and CD8+ clones were identified by comparing unstimulated samples to CFSE-low samples taken after the reaction. By matching sequences to the repertoires of sorted unstimulated Treg and non-Treg cells, each alloreactive CD4+ clone was assigned a regulatory or non-regulatory origin. In its TCRdb copy, this immuneACCESS table keeps in-frame sequences only and misses some clones. Where compared with another copy, unresolved V genes explain less than half of these, and the others have no known cause. The V and J calls and clone size were taken over from that table, and D and trimming were inferred from the DNA. The sample table lists 97,000 or so clones, 92% of them with a count of one. 0.85% to 1.3% of the sample is in the top ten clones.

TCRbeta CDR3 sequencing was performed on sorted unstimulated T cells and on proliferating T cells recovered from mixed lymphocyte reactions. Fresh whole blood from some eleven HLA-typed healthy donors was used to isolate PBMCs. What the study reported, not specific to this receptor: In reactions with siplizumab, an average of about 75% of mappable alloreactive CD4+ clones were Treg-derived, compared with 25% to 30% in control reactions. Siplizumab significantly reduced the cumulative frequency of alloreactive sequences traceable to unstimulated CD4+ memory T cells. Whether proliferating Tregs from siplizumab cultures actually had suppressive function was not functionally confirmed. Roughly 75-96% of proliferating CD4+ or CD8+ clones could not be assigned a naive or memory phenotype. Because sequences at frequencies below about 10^-5 were poorly captured, only a minor fraction of alloreactive clones could be mapped back to unstimulated subsets. Greater diversity appeared to be present in unstimulated naive T cells than in memory T cells, and a substantial contribution to the alloresponse seemed to be made by naive cells.

In the germline V gene (reference sequence), CDR1 corresponds to LNHDA and CDR2 to SQIVND. The CDR3 holds 13 amino acids from the cysteine to the phenylalanine. The DNA shown is the 39-base CDR3, in frame from base 1. V is cut by 2 bases and J by 4 bases, and the space between the germline ends is 9 bases. Notes on this clone: Its antigen is currently not known. There are no base qualities to consult, and no much larger clone falls within one base.

This TCR came from a human donor in good health. The sequenced material came from CD4+ T cells sorted from blood. The chain is encoded by TRBV19 joined to TRBJ2-7; the D gene is unclear. Here is the DNA: TGTGCCAGTAGTATAAGACTGTCTTACGAGCAGTACTTC. Translated, this is CASSIRLSYEQYF.